The clone carrying this TCR beta chain was seen many times. Its target is not known. The sample belongs to a study of neurological immune-mediated disorders. Study results and limitations: The absence of any CDR3 amino acid sequence shared by expanded clones across subjects suggests that repertoires were private in all groups. On phylogenetic grouping, the repertoires of 18 of 34 multiple sclerosis patients fell within one related-CDR3 cluster, constituting a possible signature. The multiple sclerosis repertoire cluster had no association with any clinical or MRI feature.

A single record per CDR3 protein comes from TCRdb applying MiXCR to the 5' RACE reads. The sample lists roughly 36,000 distinct CDR3 sequences, more than 3% occurring once. The germline V gene has CDR1 SGHRS and CDR2 YFSETQ. The V and J ends lost 4 bases and 3 bases respectively, with 14 bases between them. CDR3 length: 15 amino acids. Time point specified: longitudinal time-point 1 (baseline). Sequenced input: PBMCs. The chain uses TRBV5-1 and TRBJ1-5, with D unclear. This TCR was sampled from a woman aged 60-75 years with multiple sclerosis. CDR3 residues: CASSPGFLPNQPQHF. CDR3 DNA: TGCGCCAGCAGCCCCGGATTCCTACCCAATCAGCCCCAGCATTTT.